This T cell receptor beta chain derives from a study of blood T cells in healthy people across ages. Whole-study results and caveats: As naive T cell percentage varied, TCR beta diversity correlated strongly with it.

PCR was performed a second time for about 7 to 11 cycles using a sample-barcoded 5' primer and a J-beta primer mix. A template-switch adaptor containing 12 random nucleotides labeled each cDNA molecule. TCRdb recomputed calls from the 5' RACE reads with MiXCR, one row per CDR3 protein. The table shows a few hundred thousand distinct CDR3 sequences, with about 27% occurring only once. About this clonotype: The antigen remains undetermined.

Per germline, CDR1 SGHTA and CDR2 FQGNSA. The V end was cut by 4 bases, the J end by 3 bases, with 12 bases between. The CDR3 length is 14 residues. The sample also formed part of further work on T cells of mothers and their children. That report adds: Samples came from a few healthy Caucasian mothers and their six children. Related mother-child pairs shared slightly more overlap than unrelated pairs, but the difference was non-significant.

The genes are TRBV7-2 and TRBJ1-1, with D tentatively TRBD1 (5 bases). Specimen: blood. This sequence was found in a boy aged 2 to 10 in good health. The CDR3 DNA reads TGTGCCAGCAGCTCCAGGGTGAGGGACACTGAAGCTTTCTTT. Its translation: CASSSRVRDTEAFF.